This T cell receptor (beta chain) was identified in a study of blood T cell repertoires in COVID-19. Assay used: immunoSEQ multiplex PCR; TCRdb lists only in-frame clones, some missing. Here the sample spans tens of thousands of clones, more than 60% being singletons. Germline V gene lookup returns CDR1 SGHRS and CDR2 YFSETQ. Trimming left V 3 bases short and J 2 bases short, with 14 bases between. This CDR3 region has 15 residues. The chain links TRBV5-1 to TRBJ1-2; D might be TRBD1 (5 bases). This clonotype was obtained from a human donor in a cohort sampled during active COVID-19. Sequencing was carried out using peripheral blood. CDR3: CASSSDSTSNYGYTF. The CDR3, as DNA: TGCGCCAGCAGCTCCGACAGTACGTCCAACTATGGCTACACCTTC.